Sequencing of this T cell receptor beta chain was carried out in a study of blood T cell repertoires in COVID-19. Study summary: PBMCs, B-cell-depleted T cells, or T cells provided the cDNA or gDNA that made up the material.

Study members were between about 18 and 95 years old and lived in 20 to 25 US regions. Cohort assignment relied on participant-reported clinical history. The germline V gene encodes CDR1 WNHNN and CDR2 SYGVQD (reference sequence). The CDR3 is made up of 16 amino acids. The V end lost 5 bases, the J end lost 0 bases, and 11 bases lay between the germline ends. Per the original data handling: Estimation of nucleated cell counts relied on the amplification of reference gene primers. The data were produced by immunoSEQ multiplex PCR, yet TCRdb's version contains in-frame clones alone and is incomplete. For V, J and clone size, that table is used; D and trimming come from the DNA. This repertoire shows hundreds of thousands of clones, 88% found once; its top ten account for about 1.2%.

The sequenced sample was PBMCs or T cells enriched from blood (not recorded which). This clonotype originated in a woman in her 40s with acute COVID-19. The gene calls are TRBV10-1 and TRBJ2-6; D call uncertain. CDR3 protein: CASSPGFSSGANVLTF. In DNA, the CDR3 is TGCGCCAGCAGTCCAGGCTTCTCCTCTGGGGCCAACGTCCTGACTTTC.